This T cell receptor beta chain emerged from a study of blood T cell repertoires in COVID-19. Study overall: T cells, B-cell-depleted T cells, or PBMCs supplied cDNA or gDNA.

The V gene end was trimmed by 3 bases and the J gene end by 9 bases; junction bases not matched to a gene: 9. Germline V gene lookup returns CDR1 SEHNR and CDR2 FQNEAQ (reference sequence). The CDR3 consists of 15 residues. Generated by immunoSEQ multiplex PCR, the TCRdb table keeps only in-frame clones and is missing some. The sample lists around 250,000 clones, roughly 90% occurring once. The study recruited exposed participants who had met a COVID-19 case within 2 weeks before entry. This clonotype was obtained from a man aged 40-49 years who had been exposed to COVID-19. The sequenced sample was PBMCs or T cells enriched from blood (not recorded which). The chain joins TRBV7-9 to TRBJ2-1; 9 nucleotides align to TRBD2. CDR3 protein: CASSFKGLAGIEQFF. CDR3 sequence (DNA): TGTGCCAGCAGCTTTAAGGGACTAGCCGGCATTGAGCAGTTCTTC.